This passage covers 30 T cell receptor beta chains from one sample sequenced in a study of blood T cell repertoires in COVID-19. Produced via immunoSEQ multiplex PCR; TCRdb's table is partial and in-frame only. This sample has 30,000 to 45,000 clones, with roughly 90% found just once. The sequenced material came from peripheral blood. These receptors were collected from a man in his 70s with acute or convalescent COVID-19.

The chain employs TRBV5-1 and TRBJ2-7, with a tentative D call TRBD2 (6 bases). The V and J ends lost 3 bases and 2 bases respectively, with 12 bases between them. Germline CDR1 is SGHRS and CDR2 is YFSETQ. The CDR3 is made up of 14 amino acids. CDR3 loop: CASSSSGPTYEQYF. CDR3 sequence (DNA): TGCGCCAGCAGCTCGAGCGGGCCGACCTACGAGCAGTACTTC.

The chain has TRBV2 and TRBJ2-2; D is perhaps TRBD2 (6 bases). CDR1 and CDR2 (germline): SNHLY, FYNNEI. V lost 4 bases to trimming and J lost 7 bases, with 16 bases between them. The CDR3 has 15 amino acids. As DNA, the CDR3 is TGTGCCAGCAGTGGGGACGGGAGCCTTCACGGGGAGCTGTTTTTT. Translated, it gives CASSGDGSLHGELFF.

CDR3 protein: CASSPQGAGNEQFF. Written as DNA, the CDR3 is TGTGCCAGCAGCCCACAGGGGGCCGGCAATGAGCAGTTCTTC. The chain combines TRBV7-3 with TRBJ2-1; 9 positions agree with TRBD1. Germline assignment: CDR1 SGHTA and CDR2 FQGTGA. V dropped 5 bases and J dropped 6; count of bases not matched to a gene: 5. The CDR3 has 14 residues.

CDR3 protein: CASSLGYGSGTQYF. CDR3 bases: TGTGCCAGCAGCCTAGGGTACGGGAGCGGTACGCAGTATTTT. This chain links TRBV6-5 with TRBJ2-3, with a possible D match to TRBD2 (6 bases). V dropped 6 bases and J dropped 8 bases, with 18 bases sitting between them. The CDR3 runs to 14 residues. Germline lookup yields CDR1 MNHEY and CDR2 SVGAGI.

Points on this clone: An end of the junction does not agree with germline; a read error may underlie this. The CDR3 DNA reads TGTGCCAGCTCACCTACCGGGATCTACGACGAGCAGTGCTTC. The encoded protein is CASSPTGIYDEQCF. This chain uses TRBV18 with TRBJ2-7; a weak D match, TRBD2 (5 bases). Germline CDR1 is KGHSH and CDR2 is LQKENI. The CDR3 is made up of 14 amino acids.

This CDR3 reads CASSPRTSGRAGQFF. CDR3 nucleotides: TGTGCCAGCTCTCCAAGGACTAGCGGGAGGGCCGGGCAGTTCTTC. The gene calls are TRBV18 and TRBJ2-1; 15 nucleotides line up with TRBD2. The CDR3 is 15 residues long. Germline CDR1 and CDR2: KGHSH and LQKENI. Trimming removed 6 bases from V and 12 bases from J; junction bases left unmatched: 9.

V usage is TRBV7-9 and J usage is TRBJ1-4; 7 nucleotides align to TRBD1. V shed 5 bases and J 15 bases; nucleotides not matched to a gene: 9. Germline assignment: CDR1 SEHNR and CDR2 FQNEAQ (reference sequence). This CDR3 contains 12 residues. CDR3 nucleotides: TGTGCCAGCAGCCCACAGGGGAAAATATTGTTTTTT. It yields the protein CASSPQGKILFF.

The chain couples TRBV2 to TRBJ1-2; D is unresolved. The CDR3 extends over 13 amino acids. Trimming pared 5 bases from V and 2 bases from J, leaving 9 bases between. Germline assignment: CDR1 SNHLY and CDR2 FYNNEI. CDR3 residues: CASSSGQNYGYTF. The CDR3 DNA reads TGTGCCAGCAGTAGTGGGCAGAACTATGGCTACACCTTC.

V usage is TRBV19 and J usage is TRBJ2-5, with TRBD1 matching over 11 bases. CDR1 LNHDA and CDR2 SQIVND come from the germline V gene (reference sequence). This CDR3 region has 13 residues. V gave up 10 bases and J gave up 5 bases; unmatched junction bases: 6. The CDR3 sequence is CATAGQGAETQYF. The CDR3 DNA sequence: TGTGCCACCGCAGGACAGGGGGCTGAGACCCAGTACTTC.

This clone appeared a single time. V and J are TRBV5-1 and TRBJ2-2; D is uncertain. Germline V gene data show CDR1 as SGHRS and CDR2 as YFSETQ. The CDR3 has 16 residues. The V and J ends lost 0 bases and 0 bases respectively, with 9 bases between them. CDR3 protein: CASSLVLVTNTGELFF. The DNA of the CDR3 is TGCGCCAGCAGCTTGGTCTTAGTGACGAACACCGGGGAGCTGTTTTTT.

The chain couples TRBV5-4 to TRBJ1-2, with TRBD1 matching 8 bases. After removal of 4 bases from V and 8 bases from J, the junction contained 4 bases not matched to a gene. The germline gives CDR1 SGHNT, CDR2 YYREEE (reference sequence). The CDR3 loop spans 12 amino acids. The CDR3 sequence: CASSLNRGGYTF. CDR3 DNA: TGTGCCAGCAGCCTAAACAGGGGGGGCTACACCTTC. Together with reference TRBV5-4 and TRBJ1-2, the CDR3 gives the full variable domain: ETGVTQSPTHLIKTRGQQVTLRCSSQSGHNTVSWYQQALGQGPQFIFQYYREEENGRGNFPPRFSGLQFPNYSSELNVNALELDDSALYLCASSLNRGGYTFGSGTRLTVV.

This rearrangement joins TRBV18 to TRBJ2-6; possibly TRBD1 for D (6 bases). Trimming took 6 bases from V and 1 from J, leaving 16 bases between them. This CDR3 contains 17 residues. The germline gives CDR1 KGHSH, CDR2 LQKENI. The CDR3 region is CASSPGTGTSGANVLTF. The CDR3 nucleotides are TGTGCCAGCTCCCCAGGGACGGGGACATCTGGGGCCAACGTCCTGACTTTC.

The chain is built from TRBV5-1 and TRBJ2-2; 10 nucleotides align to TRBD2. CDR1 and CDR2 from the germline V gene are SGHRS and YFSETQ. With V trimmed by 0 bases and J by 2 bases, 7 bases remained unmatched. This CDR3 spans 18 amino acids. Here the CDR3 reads CASSLGRGLARNTGELFF. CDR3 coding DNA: TGCGCCAGCAGCTTGGGTAGGGGACTAGCGAGAAACACCGGGGAGCTGTTTTTT. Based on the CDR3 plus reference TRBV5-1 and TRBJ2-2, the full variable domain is KAGVTQTPRYLIKTRGQQVTLSCSPISGHRSVSWYQQTPGQGLQFLFEYFSETQRNKGNFPGRFSGRQFSNSRSEMNVSTLELGDSALYLCASSLGRGLARNTGELFFGEGSRLTVL.

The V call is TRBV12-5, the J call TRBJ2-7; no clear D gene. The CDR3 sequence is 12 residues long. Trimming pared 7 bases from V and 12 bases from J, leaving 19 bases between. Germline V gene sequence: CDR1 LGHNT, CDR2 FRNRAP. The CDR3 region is CASAFGLELRYF. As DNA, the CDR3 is TGTGCTAGTGCCTTCGGTCTTGAGCTTAGGTACTTC.

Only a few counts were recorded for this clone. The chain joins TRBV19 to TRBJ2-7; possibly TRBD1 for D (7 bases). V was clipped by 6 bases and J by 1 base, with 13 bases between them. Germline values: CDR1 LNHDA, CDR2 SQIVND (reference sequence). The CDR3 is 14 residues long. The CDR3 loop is CASRSGGQSYEQYF. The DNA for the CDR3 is TGTGCCAGTAGATCAGGGGGGCAGTCCTACGAGCAGTACTTC.

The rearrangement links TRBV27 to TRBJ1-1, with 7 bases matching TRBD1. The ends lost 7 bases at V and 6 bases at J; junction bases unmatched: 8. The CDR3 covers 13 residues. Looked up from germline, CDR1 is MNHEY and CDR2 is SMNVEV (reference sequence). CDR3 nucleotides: TGTGCCAGCACCTCTCCGGGGACAGCTGAAGCTTTCTTT. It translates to CASTSPGTAEAFF.

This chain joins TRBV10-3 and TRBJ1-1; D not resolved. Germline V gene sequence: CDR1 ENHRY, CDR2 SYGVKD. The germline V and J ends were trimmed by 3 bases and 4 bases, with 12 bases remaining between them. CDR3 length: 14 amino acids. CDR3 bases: TGTGCCATCAGTGATCTAACAGAGTCCACTGAAGCTTTCTTT. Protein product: CAISDLTESTEAFF.

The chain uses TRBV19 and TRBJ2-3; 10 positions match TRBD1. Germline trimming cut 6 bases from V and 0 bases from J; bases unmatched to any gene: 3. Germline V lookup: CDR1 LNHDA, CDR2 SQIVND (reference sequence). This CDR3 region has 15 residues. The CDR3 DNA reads TGTGCCAGTAGGGGACAGGGGTCTAGCACAGATACGCAGTATTTT. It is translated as CASRGQGSSTDTQYF.

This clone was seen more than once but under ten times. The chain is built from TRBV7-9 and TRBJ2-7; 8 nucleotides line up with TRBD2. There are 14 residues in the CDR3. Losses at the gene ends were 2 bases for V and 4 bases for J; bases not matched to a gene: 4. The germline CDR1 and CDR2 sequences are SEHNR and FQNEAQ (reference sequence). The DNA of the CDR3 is TGTGCCAGCAGCTTAATCGGGGGGGCGTACGAGCAGTACTTC. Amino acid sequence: CASSLIGGAYEQYF. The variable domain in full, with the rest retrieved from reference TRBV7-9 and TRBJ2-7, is DTGVSQNPRHKITKRGQNVTFRCDPISEHNRLYWYRQTLGQGPEFLTYFQNEAQLEKSRLLSDRFSAERPKGSFSTLEIQRTEQGDSAMYLCASSLIGGAYEQYFGPGTRLTVT.

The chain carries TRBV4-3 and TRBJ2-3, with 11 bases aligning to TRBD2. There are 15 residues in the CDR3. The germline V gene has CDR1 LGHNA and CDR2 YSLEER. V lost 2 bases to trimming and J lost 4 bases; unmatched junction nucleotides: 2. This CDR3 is CASSQTSGRADTQYF. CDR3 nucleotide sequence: TGCGCCAGCAGCCAAACTAGCGGGAGAGCAGATACGCAGTATTTT.

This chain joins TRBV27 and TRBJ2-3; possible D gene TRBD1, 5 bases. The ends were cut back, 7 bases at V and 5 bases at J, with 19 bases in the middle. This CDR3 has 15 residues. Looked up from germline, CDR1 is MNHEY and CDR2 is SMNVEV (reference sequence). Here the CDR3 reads CASKNRQGFVDTQYF. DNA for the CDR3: TGTGCCAGCAAGAATCGGCAGGGCTTTGTAGATACGCAGTATTTT.

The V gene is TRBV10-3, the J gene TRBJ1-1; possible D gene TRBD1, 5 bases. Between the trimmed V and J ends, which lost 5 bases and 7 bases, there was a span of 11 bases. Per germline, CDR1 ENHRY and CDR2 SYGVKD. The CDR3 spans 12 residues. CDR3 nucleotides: TGTGCCATCAGTCCCCGGGGGGATGAAGCTTTCTTT. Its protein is CAISPRGDEAFF.

As DNA, the CDR3 is TGTGCCAGCAGCCAAGAAGAGCAGGGAACTGAAGCTTTCTTT. Encoded protein: CASSQEEQGTEAFF. The chain has TRBV3-1 (or the pseudogene TRBV3-2) and TRBJ1-1; possibly TRBD1 for D (5 bases). Per the germline V gene, CDR1 is LGHDT and CDR2 is YNNKEL (reference sequence). The V end was cut by 0 bases, the J end by 5 bases, with 10 bases between. The CDR3 is 14 amino acids.

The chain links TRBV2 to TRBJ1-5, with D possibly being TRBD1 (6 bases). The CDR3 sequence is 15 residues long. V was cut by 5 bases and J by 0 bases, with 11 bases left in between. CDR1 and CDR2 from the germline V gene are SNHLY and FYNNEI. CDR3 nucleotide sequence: TGTGCCAGCAGTTCGGACAGTTATAGCAATCAGCCCCAGCATTTT. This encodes CASSSDSYSNQPQHF. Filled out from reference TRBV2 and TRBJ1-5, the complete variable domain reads EPEVTQTPSHQVTQMGQEVILRCVPISNHLYFYWYRQILGQKVEFLVSFYNNEISEKSEIFDDQFSVERPDGSNFTLKIRSTKLEDSAMYFCASSSDSYSNQPQHFGDGTRLSIL.

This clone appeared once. The CDR3 protein is CASSQSETESNQPQHF. The CDR3 coding sequence is TGCGCCAGCAGTCAATCGGAGACGGAGAGCAATCAGCCCCAGCATTTT. The V gene is TRBV23-1, the J gene TRBJ1-5; no clear D. TRBV23-1 is classed as an ORF, of uncertain function. The CDR3 loop spans 16 amino acids. Trimming removed 0 bases from V and 1 base from J, with 10 bases in between.

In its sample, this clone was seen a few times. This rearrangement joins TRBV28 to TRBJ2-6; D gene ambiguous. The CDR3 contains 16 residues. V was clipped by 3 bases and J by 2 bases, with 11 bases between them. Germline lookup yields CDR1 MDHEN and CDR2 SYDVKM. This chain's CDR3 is CASSFPTQAGANVLTF. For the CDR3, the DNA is TGTGCCAGCAGTTTCCCCACCCAGGCTGGGGCCAACGTCCTGACTTTC. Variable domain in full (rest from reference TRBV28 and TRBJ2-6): DVKVTQSSRYLVKRTGEKVFLECVQDMDHENMFWYRQDPGLGLRLIYFSYDVKMKEKGDIPEGYSVSREKKERFSLILESASTNQTSMYLCASSFPTQAGANVLTFGAGSRLTVL.

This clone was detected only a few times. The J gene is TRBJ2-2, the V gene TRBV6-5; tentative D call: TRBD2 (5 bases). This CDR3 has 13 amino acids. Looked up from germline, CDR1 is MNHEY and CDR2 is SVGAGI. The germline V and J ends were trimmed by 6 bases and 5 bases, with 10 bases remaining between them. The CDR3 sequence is CASRRESTGELFF. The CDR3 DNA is TGTGCCAGCAGGAGGGAGTCGACCGGGGAGCTGTTTTTT.

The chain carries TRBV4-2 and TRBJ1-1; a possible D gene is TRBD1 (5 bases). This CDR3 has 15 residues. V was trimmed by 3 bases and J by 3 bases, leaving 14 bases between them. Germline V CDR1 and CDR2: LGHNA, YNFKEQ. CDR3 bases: TGTGCCAGCAGCCAGGGGAGGGGCGGGTACACTGAAGCTTTCTTT. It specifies CASSQGRGGYTEAFF.

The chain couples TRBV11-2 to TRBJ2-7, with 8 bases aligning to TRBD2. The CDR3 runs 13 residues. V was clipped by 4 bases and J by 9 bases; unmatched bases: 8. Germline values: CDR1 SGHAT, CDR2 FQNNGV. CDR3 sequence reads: CASSSSGWGGQYF. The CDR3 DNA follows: TGTGCCAGCAGCTCTAGCGGGTGGGGCGGGCAGTACTTC.

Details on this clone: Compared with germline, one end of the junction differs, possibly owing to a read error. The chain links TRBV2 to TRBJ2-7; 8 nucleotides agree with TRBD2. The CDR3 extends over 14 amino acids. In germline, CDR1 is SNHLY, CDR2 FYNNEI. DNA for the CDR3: TGTGCCAGCAGCGAAGGAGGCGGGAGGTGGGAGCAGTACTTC. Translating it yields CASSEGGGRWEQYF.